This T cell receptor beta chain was captured in a study of lymphopenia after photon versus proton radiotherapy (dated by TCRdb to the late 2010s). Turning to the overall study: Photon and proton radiation therapy were compared by the study for their immunological effects in patients with gastrointestinal tumors who developed high-grade lymphopenia. The cohort included about 18 patients with gastrointestinal tumors who developed lymphopenia after receiving either photon or proton therapy. The study aimed to characterize how the two radiation modalities differ in their impact on the immune system. What the research found in general, with its limitations: After the lymphocyte count nadir, photon-treated repertoires showed oligoclonal expansion, especially of CD8+ Temra cells, which drove the drop in diversity. Across the cohort, among patients who died, a greater drop in TCR diversity after the nadir was inversely correlated with overall survival time. During treatment, patients who received photon therapy lost naive T cells and TCR diversity and gained effector/memory populations, whereas patients who received proton therapy remained relatively stable. The authors looked at the survival association only in patients who died, and they framed better survival with proton therapy as a possibility rather than a demonstrated result.

Regarding this clone: This clone's antigen is unknown. Base qualities are not at hand, and no much larger clone is one base apart.

From its cysteine to its phenylalanine, the CDR3 spans 13 amino acids. The entry retains the CDR3 DNA only, 39 bases that are in frame from base 1. Library generation was performed with the immunoSEQ multiplex PCR assay. T cell repertoires were profiled with deep sequencing of rearranged TCR beta loci together with multiparametric flow cytometry. TCRdb holds this immuneACCESS table with in-frame rearrangements only. Some clones are missing; in checked studies, unresolved V genes explain under half, and the rest has no known cause. The sample yields 20,000 to 25,000 clones; around 85% were counted once. The biggest ten clones account for roughly 20% of the sample.

This TCR derives from a man in his fifties or sixties with pancreatic cancer. The rearrangement combines TRBV21-1 with TRBJ2-5; no check of the table's D call, TRBD2, against the DNA was made. TRBV21-1 is classified as a pseudogene. The sample here was peripheral blood, taken from a patient treated with photon-based radiotherapy. The nucleotide sequence reads as follows: TGTGCCAGCAGCCTGAGGAGGGGAGAGACCCAGTACTTC. This sequence encodes CASSLRRGETQYF.